This T cell receptor (beta chain) was sequenced in a study of blood T cell repertoires in COVID-19. About the research overall: Some COVID-19 samples were acute and others convalescent; all came from the United States, Italy and Spain. Sources were T cells, B-cell-depleted T cells, or PBMCs; the material itself was cDNA or gDNA.

Original data processing: Quantification of nucleated cells was approximated via reference gene primer amplification. TCRdb's copy holds only in-frame clones and misses some; the assay was immunoSEQ multiplex PCR. The DNA was the basis for D and trimming; V, J and clone size are from that table. The profile shows roughly 110,000 clones, about four fifths of them singletons. The CDR3 consists of 16 residues. The junction had 6 bases not matched to a gene; V was cut back by 3 bases and J by 2 bases. The germline V gene has CDR1 MNHNS and CDR2 SASEGT. Sample: peripheral blood. The chain is built from TRBV6-1 and TRBJ2-3, with 9 nucleotides matching TRBD2. This clonotype was sampled from an older woman with acute or convalescent COVID-19. CDR3 residues: CASSDWTSANTDTQYF. The CDR3 nucleotides read TGTGCCAGCAGTGACTGGACTAGCGCTAACACAGATACGCAGTATTTT.